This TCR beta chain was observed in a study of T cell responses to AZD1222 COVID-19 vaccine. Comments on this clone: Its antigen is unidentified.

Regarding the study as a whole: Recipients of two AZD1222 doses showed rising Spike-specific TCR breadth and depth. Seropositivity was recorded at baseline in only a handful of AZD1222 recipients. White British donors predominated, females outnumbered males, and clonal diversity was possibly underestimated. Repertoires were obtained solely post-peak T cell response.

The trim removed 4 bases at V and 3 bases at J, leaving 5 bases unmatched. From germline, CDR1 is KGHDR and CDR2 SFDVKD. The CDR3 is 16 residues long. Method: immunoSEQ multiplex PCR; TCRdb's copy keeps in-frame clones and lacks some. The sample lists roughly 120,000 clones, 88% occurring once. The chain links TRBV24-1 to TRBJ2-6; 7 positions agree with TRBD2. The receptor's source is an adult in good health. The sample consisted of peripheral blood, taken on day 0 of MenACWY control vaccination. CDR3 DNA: TGTGCCACCAGTGACTTACGGGGGGATGGGGCCAACGTCCTGACTTTC. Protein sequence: CATSDLRGDGANVLTF.